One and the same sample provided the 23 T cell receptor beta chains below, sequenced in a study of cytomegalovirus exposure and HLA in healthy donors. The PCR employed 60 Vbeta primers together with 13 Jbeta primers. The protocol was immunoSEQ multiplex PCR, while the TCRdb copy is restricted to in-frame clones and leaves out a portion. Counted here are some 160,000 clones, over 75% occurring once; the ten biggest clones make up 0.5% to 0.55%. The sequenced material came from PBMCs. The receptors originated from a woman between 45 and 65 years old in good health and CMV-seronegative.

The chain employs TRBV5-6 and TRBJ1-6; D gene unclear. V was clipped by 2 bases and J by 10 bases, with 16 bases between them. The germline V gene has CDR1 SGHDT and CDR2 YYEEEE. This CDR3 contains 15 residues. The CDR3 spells CASSFNLPGLSPLHF. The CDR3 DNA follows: TGTGCCAGCAGCTTCAACCTGCCGGGGTTGTCACCCCTCCACTTT.

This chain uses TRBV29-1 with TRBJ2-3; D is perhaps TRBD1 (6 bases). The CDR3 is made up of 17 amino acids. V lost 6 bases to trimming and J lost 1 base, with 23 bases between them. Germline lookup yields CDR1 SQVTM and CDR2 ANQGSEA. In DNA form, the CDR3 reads TGCAGCGTCACCTACCTTAGGGCAGGGGAAGGCACAGATACGCAGTATTTT. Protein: CSVTYLRAGEGTDTQYF.

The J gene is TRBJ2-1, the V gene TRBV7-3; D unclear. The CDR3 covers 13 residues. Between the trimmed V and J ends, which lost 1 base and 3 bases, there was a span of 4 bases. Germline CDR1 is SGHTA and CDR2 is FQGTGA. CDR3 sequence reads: CASSLNSYNEQFF. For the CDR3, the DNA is TGTGCCAGCAGCTTAAACAGCTACAATGAGCAGTTCTTC.

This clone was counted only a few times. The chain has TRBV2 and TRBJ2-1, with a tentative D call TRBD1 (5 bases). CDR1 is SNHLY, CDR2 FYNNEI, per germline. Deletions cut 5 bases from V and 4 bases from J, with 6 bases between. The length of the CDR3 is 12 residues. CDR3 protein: CASSPGYNEQFF. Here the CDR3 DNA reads TGTGCCAGCAGTCCAGGGTACAATGAGCAGTTCTTC.

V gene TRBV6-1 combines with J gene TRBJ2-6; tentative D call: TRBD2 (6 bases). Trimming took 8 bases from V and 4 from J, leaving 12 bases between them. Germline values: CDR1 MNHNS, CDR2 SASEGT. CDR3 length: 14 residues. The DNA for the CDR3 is TGTGCCAGCGTTCGGGGGTACGGGGCCAACGTCCTGACTTTC. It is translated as CASVRGYGANVLTF.

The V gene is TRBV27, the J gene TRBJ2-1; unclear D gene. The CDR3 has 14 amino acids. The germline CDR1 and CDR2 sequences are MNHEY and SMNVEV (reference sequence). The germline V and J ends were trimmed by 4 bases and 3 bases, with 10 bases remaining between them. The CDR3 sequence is CASSSQVVYNEQFF. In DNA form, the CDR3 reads TGTGCCAGCAGTTCCCAAGTAGTCTACAATGAGCAGTTCTTC.

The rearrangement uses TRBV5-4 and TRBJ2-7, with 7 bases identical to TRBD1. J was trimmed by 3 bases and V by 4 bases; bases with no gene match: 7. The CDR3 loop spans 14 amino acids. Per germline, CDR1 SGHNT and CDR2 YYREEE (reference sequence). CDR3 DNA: TGTGCCAGCAGCCCTGGCGGACAGGTCTACGAGCAGTACTTC. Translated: CASSPGGQVYEQYF.

The CDR3 nucleotides read TGTGCCACCAGCAGTAGGACAGGGTCTGGCTACACCTTC. Encoded protein: CATSSRTGSGYTF. The V gene is TRBV15, the J gene TRBJ1-2, with 8 positions matching TRBD1. From germline, CDR1 is LNHNV and CDR2 YYDKDF (reference sequence). With V trimmed by 3 bases and J by 7 bases, 4 bases remained unmatched. The CDR3 spans 13 residues.

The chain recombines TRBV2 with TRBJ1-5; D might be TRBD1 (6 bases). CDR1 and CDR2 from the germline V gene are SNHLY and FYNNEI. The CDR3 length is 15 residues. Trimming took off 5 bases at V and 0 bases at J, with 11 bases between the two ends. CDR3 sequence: CASSLDSVSNQPQHF. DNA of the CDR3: TGTGCCAGCAGTTTGGACAGTGTTAGCAATCAGCCCCAGCATTTT.

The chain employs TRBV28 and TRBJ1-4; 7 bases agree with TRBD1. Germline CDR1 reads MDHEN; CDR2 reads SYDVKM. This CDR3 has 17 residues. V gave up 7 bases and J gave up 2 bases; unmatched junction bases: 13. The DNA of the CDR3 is TGTGCCAGCAAAGACCGGGACAGTTTTTCGACTAATGAAAAACTGTTTTTT. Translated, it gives CASKDRDSFSTNEKLFF. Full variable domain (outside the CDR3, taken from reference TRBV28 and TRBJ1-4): DVKVTQSSRYLVKRTGEKVFLECVQDMDHENMFWYRQDPGLGLRLIYFSYDVKMKEKGDIPEGYSVSREKKERFSLILESASTNQTSMYLCASKDRDSFSTNEKLFFGSGTQLSVL.

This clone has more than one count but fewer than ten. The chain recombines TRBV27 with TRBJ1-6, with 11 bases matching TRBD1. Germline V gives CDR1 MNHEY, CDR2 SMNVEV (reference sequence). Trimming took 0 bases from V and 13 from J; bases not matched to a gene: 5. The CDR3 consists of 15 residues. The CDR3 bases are TGTGCCAGCAGTTTATCAGGGACAGGGGGAGCTCCCCTCCACTTT. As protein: CASSLSGTGGAPLHF.

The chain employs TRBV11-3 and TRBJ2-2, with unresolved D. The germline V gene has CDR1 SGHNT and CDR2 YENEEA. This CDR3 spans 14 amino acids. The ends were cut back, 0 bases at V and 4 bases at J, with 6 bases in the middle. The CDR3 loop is CASSLDTFTGELFF. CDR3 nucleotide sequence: TGTGCCAGCAGCTTAGACACATTCACCGGGGAGCTGTTTTTT.

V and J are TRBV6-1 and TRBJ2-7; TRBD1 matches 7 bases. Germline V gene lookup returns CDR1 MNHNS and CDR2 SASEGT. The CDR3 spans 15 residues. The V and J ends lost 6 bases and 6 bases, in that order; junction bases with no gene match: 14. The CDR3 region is CASRNSRGGVGEQYF. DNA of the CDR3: TGTGCCAGCAGGAATTCGAGAGGGGGCGTAGGCGAGCAGTACTTC.

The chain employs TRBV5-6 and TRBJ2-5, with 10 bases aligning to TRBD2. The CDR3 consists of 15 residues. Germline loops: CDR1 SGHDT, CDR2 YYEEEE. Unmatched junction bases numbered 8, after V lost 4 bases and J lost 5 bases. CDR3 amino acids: CASSPLAGVEETQYF. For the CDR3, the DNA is TGTGCCAGCAGCCCTCTAGCGGGAGTTGAGGAGACCCAGTACTTC.

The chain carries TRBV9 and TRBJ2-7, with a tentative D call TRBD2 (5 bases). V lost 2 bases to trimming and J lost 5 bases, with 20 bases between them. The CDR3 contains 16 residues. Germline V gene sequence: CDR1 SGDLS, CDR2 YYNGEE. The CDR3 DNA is TGTGCCAGCAGCGTTTCTGGTCGGAGCGCGGGCCACGAGCAGTACTTC. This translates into CASSVSGRSAGHEQYF.

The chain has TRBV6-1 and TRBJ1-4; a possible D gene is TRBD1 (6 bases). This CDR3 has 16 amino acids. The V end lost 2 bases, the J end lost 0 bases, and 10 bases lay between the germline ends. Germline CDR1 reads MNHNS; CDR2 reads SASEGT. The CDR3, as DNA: TGTGCCAGCAGTGAATCCAGGGGAACAACTAATGAAAAACTGTTTTTT. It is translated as CASSESRGTTNEKLFF.

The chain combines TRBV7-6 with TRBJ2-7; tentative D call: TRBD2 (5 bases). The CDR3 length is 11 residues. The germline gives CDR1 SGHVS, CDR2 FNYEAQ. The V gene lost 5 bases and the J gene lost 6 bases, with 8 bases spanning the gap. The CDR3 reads CASSRDTEQYF. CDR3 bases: TGTGCCAGCAGCCGGGATACCGAGCAGTACTTC.

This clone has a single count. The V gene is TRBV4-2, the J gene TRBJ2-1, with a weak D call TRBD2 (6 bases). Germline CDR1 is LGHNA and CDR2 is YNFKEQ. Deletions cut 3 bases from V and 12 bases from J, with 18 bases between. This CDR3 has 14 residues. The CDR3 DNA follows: TGTGCCAGCAGCCAGCCCGGCCTTGAGGGAGGGCAGTTCTTC. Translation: CASSQPGLEGGQFF.

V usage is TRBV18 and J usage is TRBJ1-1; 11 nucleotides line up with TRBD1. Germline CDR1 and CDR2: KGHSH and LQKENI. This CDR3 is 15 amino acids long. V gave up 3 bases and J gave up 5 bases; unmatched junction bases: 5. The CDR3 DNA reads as TGTGCCAGCTCACCGGGGACAGGGGGGGGAACTGAAGCTTTCTTT. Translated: CASSPGTGGGTEAFF.

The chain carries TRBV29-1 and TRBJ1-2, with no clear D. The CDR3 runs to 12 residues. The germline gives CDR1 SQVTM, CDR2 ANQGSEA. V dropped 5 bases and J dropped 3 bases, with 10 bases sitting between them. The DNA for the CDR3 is TGCAGCGTTTATCAGGCCGACTATGGCTACACCTTC. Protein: CSVYQADYGYTF.

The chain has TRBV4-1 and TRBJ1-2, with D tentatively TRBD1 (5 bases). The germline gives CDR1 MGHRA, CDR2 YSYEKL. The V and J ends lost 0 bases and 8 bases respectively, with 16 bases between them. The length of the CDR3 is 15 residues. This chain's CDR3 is CASSQEGGIVGGYTF. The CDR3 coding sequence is TGCGCCAGCAGCCAAGAGGGGGGAATAGTAGGAGGCTACACCTTC.

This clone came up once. As DNA, the CDR3 is TGTGCCAGCAGCCCCAAGAGGACAGCCTCCTACGAGCAGTACTTC. It translates to CASSPKRTASYEQYF. The chain recombines TRBV7-8 with TRBJ2-7, with D tentatively TRBD1 (6 bases). V lost 5 bases, J lost 0 bases, and 14 bases lay in between. The CDR3 length is 15 residues. CDR1 and CDR2 (germline): SGHVS, FQNEAQ.

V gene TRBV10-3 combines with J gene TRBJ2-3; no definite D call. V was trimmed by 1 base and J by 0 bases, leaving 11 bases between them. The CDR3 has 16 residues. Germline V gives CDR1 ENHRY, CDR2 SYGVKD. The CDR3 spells CAISELAAPSTDTQYF. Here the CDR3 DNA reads TGTGCCATCAGTGAGTTGGCGGCACCTAGCACAGATACGCAGTATTTT.